The 32 T cell receptor beta chains presented below share a single source sample, sequenced in a study of T cell responses to AZD1222 COVID-19 vaccine. Assay used: immunoSEQ multiplex PCR; TCRdb lists only in-frame clones, some missing. The sample records approximately 200,000 clones, about 91% being singletons. The source material was peripheral blood, sampled on day 0 of AZD1222 vaccination. The receptors were sampled from an adult in good health.

In its sample, this clone was seen once. The chain recombines TRBV10-3 with TRBJ1-2, with D unresolved. V gave up 6 bases and J gave up 8 bases, with 19 bases separating them. CDR1 is ENHRY and CDR2 is SYGVKD in the germline V gene. The CDR3 is 14 residues long. CDR3 amino acids: CAIREKGFLEGYTF. In DNA, the CDR3 is TGTGCCATCAGGGAAAAGGGATTTCTCGAAGGCTACACCTTC.

The chain is built from TRBV7-9 and TRBJ1-4; D is unresolved. V gave up 5 bases and J gave up 8 bases, with 15 bases separating them. The germline CDR1 and CDR2 sequences are SEHNR and FQNEAQ (reference sequence). The CDR3 consists of 14 residues. The CDR3 sequence is CASSPWGGWEKLFF. The DNA of the CDR3 is TGTGCCAGCAGCCCCTGGGGAGGCTGGGAAAAACTGTTTTTT.

This clone occurred a few times. The rearrangement uses TRBV9 and TRBJ1-3; TRBD1 matches at 8 bases. V shed 4 bases and J 3 bases; nucleotides not matched to a gene: 6. The CDR3 is made up of 15 amino acids. Germline V gene data show CDR1 as SGDLS and CDR2 as YYNGEE. In DNA, the CDR3 is TGTGCCAGCAGCTTCCAGGGGGCGTATGGAAACACCATATATTTT. This gives the protein CASSFQGAYGNTIYF. Full variable domain (missing parts from reference TRBV9 and TRBJ1-3): DSGVTQTPKHLITATGQRVTLRCSPRSGDLSVYWYQQSLDQGLQFLIQYYNGEERAKGNILERFSAQQFPDLHSELNLSSLELGDSALYFCASSFQGAYGNTIYFGEGSWLTVV.

The rearrangement links TRBV7-2 to TRBJ1-1; D call uncertain. The V end lost 3 bases, the J end lost 4 bases, and 3 bases lay between the germline ends. Looked up from germline, CDR1 is SGHTA and CDR2 is FQGNSA. This CDR3 spans 11 amino acids. DNA for the CDR3: TGTGCCAGCAGCTTTAGCACTGAAGCTTTCTTT. This translates into CASSFSTEAFF.

The V gene is TRBV19, the J gene TRBJ2-7; D gene unclear. Trimming removed 6 bases from V and 3 bases from J, with 6 bases in between. CDR1 is LNHDA, CDR2 SQIVND, per germline (reference sequence). The CDR3 spans 11 residues. Written as DNA, the CDR3 is TGTGCCAGTAGAAACAGCTACGAGCAGTACTTC. As protein: CASRNSYEQYF.

This clone has only a few counts. This sequence joins TRBV6-5 and TRBJ1-2, with TRBD1 matching over 7 bases. The CDR3 covers 13 residues. CDR1 is MNHEY, CDR2 SVGAGI, per germline. The J segment lost 8 bases and the V segment lost 4 bases, leaving 7 bases of the junction unmatched. Here the CDR3 reads CASSSGTVNGYTF. The CDR3 DNA is TGTGCCAGCAGTTCTGGGACAGTGAACGGCTACACCTTC.

The chain is built from TRBV25-1 and TRBJ1-6, with a possible D match to TRBD1 (5 bases). The V gene lost 6 bases and the J gene lost 7 bases, with 13 bases spanning the gap. The CDR3 has 14 amino acids. Germline V gives CDR1 MGHDK, CDR2 SYGVNS. The CDR3 protein is CASRKGRGNSPLHF. Here the CDR3 DNA reads TGTGCCAGCAGAAAAGGACGGGGCAATTCACCCCTCCACTTT.

The chain joins TRBV6-2 or TRBV6-3 to TRBJ1-1; D call uncertain. There are 14 residues in the CDR3. Germline CDR1 is MNHEY and CDR2 is SVGEGT. V was pared by 6 bases and J by 1 base, with 12 bases between. The CDR3 DNA reads TGTGCCAGCAGCCCCACGGTTAAGAACACTGAAGCTTTCTTT. Its translation is CASSPTVKNTEAFF.

The gene calls are TRBV14 and TRBJ2-7, with 12 bases fitting TRBD2. The ends lost 6 bases at V and 4 bases at J; junction bases unmatched: 4. Germline CDR1 reads SGHDN; CDR2 reads FVKESK. CDR3 length: 14 amino acids. CDR3 nucleotides: TGTGCCAGCAGTCAGACTAGCGGGGGATACGAGCAGTACTTC. Protein sequence: CASSQTSGGYEQYF.

The V call is TRBV7-9, the J call TRBJ2-7; no definite D call. CDR3 length equals 12 residues. CDR1 is SEHNR and CDR2 is FQNEAQ in the germline V gene (reference sequence). The V and J ends lost 5 bases and 3 bases respectively, with 8 bases between them. CDR3 bases: TGTGCCAGCAGCGGCTTGCGCTACGAGCAGTACTTC. Residues: CASSGLRYEQYF.

J is TRBJ1-2 and V is TRBV29-1; 7 nucleotides match TRBD1. The V gene's germline CDR1 is SQVTM and CDR2 ANQGSEA. CDR3 length equals 12 residues. V was clipped by 7 bases and J by 8 bases; unmatched bases: 10. The CDR3 protein is CSGRRGAEGYTF. As DNA, the CDR3 is TGCAGCGGACGCAGGGGGGCGGAAGGCTACACCTTC.

V is TRBV5-1 and J is TRBJ2-1, with 12 bases lining up with TRBD2. Germline CDR1 SGHRS, CDR2 YFSETQ. The CDR3 length is 14 residues. V lost 4 bases to trimming and J lost 8 bases; unmatched junction nucleotides: 4. This chain's CDR3 is CASSEGLAGHEQFF. The CDR3, as DNA: TGCGCCAGCAGCGAAGGACTAGCGGGACATGAGCAGTTCTTC.

This chain links TRBV6-6 with TRBJ1-1; 10 nucleotides agree with TRBD1. Germline V CDR1 and CDR2: MNHNY, SVGAGI (reference sequence). V lost 6 bases, J lost 1 base, and 20 bases stayed unmatched. The CDR3 totals 20 residues. The CDR3 reads CASSHRGTGVRGRGNTEAFF. In nucleotides, the CDR3 is TGTGCCAGCAGCCATAGGGGGACAGGGGTAAGGGGCAGAGGGAACACTGAAGCTTTCTTT.

The V call is TRBV2, the J call TRBJ2-1; 8 bases match TRBD1. The ends lost 7 bases at V and 7 bases at J; junction bases unmatched: 12. The CDR3 runs to 15 residues. CDR1 is SNHLY and CDR2 is FYNNEI in the germline V gene. This CDR3 reads CASTEPRQGKNEQFF. The DNA for the CDR3 is TGTGCCAGCACCGAACCCCGACAGGGGAAGAATGAGCAGTTCTTC. Together with reference TRBV2 and TRBJ2-1, the CDR3 gives the full variable domain: EPEVTQTPSHQVTQMGQEVILRCVPISNHLYFYWYRQILGQKVEFLVSFYNNEISEKSEIFDDQFSVERPDGSNFTLKIRSTKLEDSAMYFCASTEPRQGKNEQFFGPGTRLTVL.

The rearrangement uses TRBV6-5 and TRBJ2-5; D may be TRBD1 (6 bases). Germline values: CDR1 MNHEY, CDR2 SVGAGI. This CDR3 has 11 amino acids. Trimming cost V 8 bases and J 5 bases, with 9 bases left between them. As DNA, the CDR3 is TGTGCCAGCGGTAGGGGGGAGACCCAGTACTTC. It specifies CASGRGETQYF.

The genes are TRBV27 and TRBJ2-1; 8 bases match TRBD1. The V gene end was trimmed by 0 bases and the J gene end by 8 bases; junction bases not matched to a gene: 6. The CDR3 is made up of 15 amino acids. CDR1 and CDR2 from the germline V gene are MNHEY and SMNVEV (reference sequence). CDR3 bases: TGTGCCAGCAGTTTATCCGTACAGACAGGGGATGAGCAGTTCTTC. This codes for CASSLSVQTGDEQFF.

The chain links TRBV12-5 to TRBJ2-1; possibly TRBD2 for D (6 bases). Trimming took 3 bases from V and 9 from J, leaving 12 bases between them. Germline V gene sequence: CDR1 LGHNT, CDR2 FRNRAP. The CDR3 is made up of 13 amino acids. Here the CDR3 reads CASGLESGSEQFF. The CDR3 region has the DNA TGTGCTAGTGGTTTAGAATCCGGGAGTGAGCAGTTCTTC.

This clone has more than one count but fewer than ten. The chain carries TRBV4-3 and TRBJ2-1; D remains unclear. Germline lookup yields CDR1 LGHNA and CDR2 YSLEER. With 3 bases removed from V and 4 bases from J, the gap between germline ends came to 16 bases. The CDR3 has 16 residues. CDR3 protein: CASSQLGRSRYNEQFF. CDR3 bases: TGCGCCAGCAGCCAGCTGGGCCGGTCGAGATACAATGAGCAGTTCTTC.

This clone was seen only once. The chain links TRBV9 to TRBJ1-6, with D hard to call. V was trimmed by 2 bases and J by 6 bases, leaving 15 bases between them. The germline CDR1 and CDR2 sequences are SGDLS and YYNGEE. The CDR3 is 16 amino acids. The CDR3 sequence is CASSVTDGNINSPLHF. The CDR3 DNA is TGTGCCAGCAGCGTTACGGACGGAAACATTAATTCACCCCTCCACTTT.

The J gene is TRBJ1-6, the V gene TRBV5-4; weak D call: TRBD1 (5 bases). This CDR3 is built from 13 residues. Looked up from germline, CDR1 is SGHNT and CDR2 is YYREEE (reference sequence). V was pared by 0 bases and J by 14 bases, with 12 bases between. CDR3 sequence (DNA): TGTGCCAGCAGCTTGGGGGACTCCAGGGCCCTCCACTTT. Its translation is CASSLGDSRALHF.

This chain uses TRBV3-1 (or the pseudogene TRBV3-2) with TRBJ2-2; D remains unclear. The CDR3 has 16 residues. Trimming pared 1 base from V and 1 base from J, leaving 10 bases between. The germline CDR1 and CDR2 sequences are LGHDT and YNNKEL (reference sequence). CDR3 amino acids: CASSQVVGLNTGELFF. For the CDR3, the DNA is TGTGCCAGCAGCCAAGTGGTGGGTTTGAACACCGGGGAGCTGTTTTTT.

The rearrangement links TRBV5-1 to TRBJ2-3, with D perhaps matching TRBD1 (6 bases). V dropped 5 bases and J dropped 0 bases, with 7 bases sitting between them. The CDR3 length is 13 residues. Germline loops: CDR1 SGHRS, CDR2 YFSETQ. The CDR3 DNA reads TGCGCCAGCAGACAGGGTAGCACAGATACGCAGTATTTT. It encodes CASRQGSTDTQYF.

The chain links TRBV27 to TRBJ2-2; TRBD1 might be the D (5 bases). The CDR3 is 15 residues long. Per germline, CDR1 MNHEY and CDR2 SMNVEV (reference sequence). Trimming removed 2 bases from V and 6 bases from J, with 13 bases in between. The CDR3 reads CASSLKGSGSGELFF. The CDR3 nucleotides read TGTGCCAGCAGTTTAAAGGGGTCAGGGTCCGGGGAGCTGTTTTTT.

The sample holds one count of this clone. The chain links TRBV2 to TRBJ1-6; a possible D gene is TRBD1 (5 bases). Germline V gives CDR1 SNHLY, CDR2 FYNNEI. The CDR3 totals 16 residues. V dropped 10 bases and J dropped 9 bases, with 25 bases sitting between them. The CDR3 sequence: CATSGQGTDVSSPLHF. The CDR3 nucleotides read TGTGCCACCTCAGGCCAGGGAACGGATGTTAGTTCACCCCTCCACTTT.

There are a few counts of this clone. The V call is TRBV18, the J call TRBJ1-2; TRBD1 might be the D (6 bases). In germline, CDR1 is KGHSH, CDR2 LQKENI. With 3 bases removed from V and 8 bases from J, the gap between germline ends came to 16 bases. The CDR3 spans 14 residues. The CDR3 bases are TGTGCCAGCTCACCGAGGACAGACTCCTCCGGCTACACCTTC. It translates to CASSPRTDSSGYTF.

The chain has TRBV5-1 and TRBJ1-1, with D maybe TRBD1 (6 bases). The CDR3 is made up of 17 amino acids. V was trimmed by 1 base and J by 4 bases, leaving 20 bases between them. In germline, CDR1 is SGHRS, CDR2 YFSETQ. CDR3 bases: TGCGCCAGCAGCTTGTTGATTCGGGGGCGCCGGGGCACTGAAGCTTTCTTT. Protein product: CASSLLIRGRRGTEAFF.

The genes are TRBV5-4 and TRBJ1-1; a weak D match, TRBD1 (5 bases). Trimming shortened V by 1 base and J by 1 base, and 8 bases separated the two germline ends. The CDR3 covers 14 residues. Per the germline V gene, CDR1 is SGHNT and CDR2 is YYREEE (reference sequence). The CDR3 loop is CASSLPTGNTEAFF. The CDR3 nucleotides read TGTGCCAGCAGCTTGCCCACAGGGAACACTGAAGCTTTCTTT.

The DNA for the CDR3 is TGTGCCAGCAGCGTAGCTACGAATGGCTACGAGCAGTACTTC. This encodes CASSVATNGYEQYF. This chain connects TRBV9 to TRBJ2-7, with D uncertain. Trimming pared 0 bases from V and 3 bases from J, leaving 10 bases between. The CDR3 is 14 amino acids. Per the germline V gene, CDR1 is SGDLS and CDR2 is YYNGEE.

The V call is TRBV3-1 (or the pseudogene TRBV3-2), the J call TRBJ2-5; 7 nucleotides match TRBD2. The CDR3 has 16 amino acids. The V gene's germline CDR1 is LGHDT and CDR2 YNNKEL (reference sequence). V lost 0 bases, J lost 3 bases, and 7 bases stayed unmatched. In DNA, the CDR3 is TGTGCCAGCAGCCAAGAATGGACTAGAACGAAAGAGACCCAGTACTTC. It yields the protein CASSQEWTRTKETQYF.

The chain recombines TRBV13 with TRBJ2-5, with D perhaps given as TRBD1 or TRBD2 (5 bases each). Trimming pared 3 bases from V and 1 base from J, leaving 9 bases between. CDR3 length: 14 residues. CDR1 and CDR2 (germline): PRHDT, FYEKMQ (reference sequence). CDR3: CASSLGRSQETQYF. As DNA, the CDR3 is TGTGCCAGCAGCTTGGGACGTTCCCAAGAGACCCAGTACTTC.

The chain uses TRBV19 and TRBJ2-3; tentative D call: TRBD1 (5 bases). The CDR3 extends over 15 amino acids. V was pared by 0 bases and J by 5 bases, with 12 bases between. Germline assignment: CDR1 LNHDA and CDR2 SQIVND (reference sequence). The CDR3 nucleotides are TGTGCCAGTAGTATAGATCCCGACAGCCGAGATACGCAGTATTTT. It is translated as CASSIDPDSRDTQYF.

This chain joins TRBV27 and TRBJ1-5; no clear D gene. V was cut by 3 bases and J by 5 bases, with 11 bases left in between. Germline V gene sequence: CDR1 MNHEY, CDR2 SMNVEV (reference sequence). The CDR3 is 14 residues long. The CDR3 nucleotides read TGTGCCAGCAGTTTCGCGGCCACGCATCAGCCCCAGCATTTT. Translated: CASSFAATHQPQHF.